This T cell receptor beta chain was profiled in a study of cytomegalovirus exposure and HLA in healthy donors. The overall study: In terms of ancestry, the Caucasian-associated cluster contained about 81% of the roughly 400 genotyped donors. Whole-study results and caveats: A missense DCLRE1C variant was associated with V- and J-gene trimming of TCR beta chains in a later analysis, and an independent cohort replicated the association. By a later analysis, the bulk of CMV-associated TCR beta chains appeared HLA-restricted.

A remark on this clone: The antigen is unknown.

The PCR used 60 Vbeta and 13 Jbeta primers. Assay used: immunoSEQ multiplex PCR; TCRdb lists only in-frame clones, some missing. Listed are roughly 110,000 clones; 6.8% falls within the top ten. CDR1 and CDR2 (germline): SGHRS, YFSETQ. The V and J ends lost 6 bases and 3 bases, in that order; junction bases with no gene match: 12. The CDR3 sequence is 15 residues long. Healthy bone marrow donors supplied every sample. The receptor comes from a man aged 35 to 55 in good health and CMV-seropositive. The specimen was PBMCs. The chain has TRBV5-1 and TRBJ2-7, with 7 bases fitting TRBD2. CDR3 sequence reads: CASTPPSGTVYEQYF. The CDR3 DNA reads TGCGCCAGCACACCGCCTAGCGGCACCGTCTACGAGCAGTACTTC. Full variable domain (outside the CDR3, taken from reference TRBV5-1 and TRBJ2-7): KAGVTQTPRYLIKTRGQQVTLSCSPISGHRSVSWYQQTPGQGLQFLFEYFSETQRNKGNFPGRFSGRQFSNSRSEMNVSTLELGDSALYLCASTPPSGTVYEQYFGPGTRLTVT.